This T cell receptor (beta chain) was captured by sequencing in a study of blood T cell repertoires in COVID-19. Study details: Samples of COVID-19 (acute and convalescent) were obtained from the United States, Italy and Spain. PBMCs, B-cell-depleted T cells, or T cells provided the cDNA or gDNA that made up the material.

Authors' methods: Reference gene primers were amplified, and this amplification served to estimate nucleated cell counts. TCRdb's table, derived via immunoSEQ multiplex PCR, lists solely in-frame clones and lacks some. V and J calls and clone size come straight from that table; D and trimming were deduced from the DNA. The sample carries about 170,000 clones, about 85% recorded once. The CDR3 covers 15 residues. With 5 bases removed from V and 4 bases from J, the gap between germline ends came to 18 bases. The germline V gene has CDR1 GTSNPN and CDR2 SVGIG (reference sequence). The sequenced sample was peripheral blood. The J gene is TRBJ2-1, the V gene TRBV30, with a possible D match to TRBD2 (6 bases). The TCR originated in a man aged 55-75 years with acute or convalescent COVID-19. The CDR3 region is CAWLPTGTPYNEQFF. DNA for the CDR3: TGTGCCTGGTTACCTACCGGGACTCCGTACAATGAGCAGTTCTTC.